This T cell receptor beta chain was recorded in a study of cytomegalovirus exposure and HLA in healthy donors. Germline CDR1 reads MNHEY; CDR2 reads SMNVEV (reference sequence). The V gene end was trimmed by 4 bases and the J gene end by 2 bases; junction bases not matched to a gene: 8. The CDR3 sequence is 17 residues long. PCR used 60 Vbeta primers and 13 Jbeta primers. Sequenced by immunoSEQ multiplex PCR; TCRdb stores in-frame clones only, minus some. The sample gives a few hundred thousand clones, 70% to 90% of which show up once; approximately 2.4% is in the top ten. The TCR sequence derives from a young woman in good health and CMV-seronegative. The specimen sequenced was PBMCs. The J gene is TRBJ2-7, the V gene TRBV27; 13 nucleotides align to TRBD2. CDR3 protein: CASSSRATSGGAYEQYF. DNA for the CDR3: TGTGCCAGCAGTTCCCGAGCCACTAGCGGGGGGGCCTACGAGCAGTACTTC.